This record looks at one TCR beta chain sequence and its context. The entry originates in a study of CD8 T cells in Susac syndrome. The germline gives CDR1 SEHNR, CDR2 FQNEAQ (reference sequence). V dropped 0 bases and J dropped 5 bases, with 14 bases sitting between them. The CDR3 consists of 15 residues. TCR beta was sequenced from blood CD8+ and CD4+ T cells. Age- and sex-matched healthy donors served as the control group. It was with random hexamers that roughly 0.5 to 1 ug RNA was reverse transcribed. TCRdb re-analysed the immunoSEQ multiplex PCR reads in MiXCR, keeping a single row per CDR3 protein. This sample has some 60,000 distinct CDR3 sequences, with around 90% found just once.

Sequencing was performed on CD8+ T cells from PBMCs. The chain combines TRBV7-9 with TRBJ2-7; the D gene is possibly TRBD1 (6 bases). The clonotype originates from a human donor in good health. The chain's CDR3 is CASSLARGTLHEQYF. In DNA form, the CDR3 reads TGTGCCAGCAGCTTAGCGAGGGGGACCCTCCACGAGCAGTACTTC.